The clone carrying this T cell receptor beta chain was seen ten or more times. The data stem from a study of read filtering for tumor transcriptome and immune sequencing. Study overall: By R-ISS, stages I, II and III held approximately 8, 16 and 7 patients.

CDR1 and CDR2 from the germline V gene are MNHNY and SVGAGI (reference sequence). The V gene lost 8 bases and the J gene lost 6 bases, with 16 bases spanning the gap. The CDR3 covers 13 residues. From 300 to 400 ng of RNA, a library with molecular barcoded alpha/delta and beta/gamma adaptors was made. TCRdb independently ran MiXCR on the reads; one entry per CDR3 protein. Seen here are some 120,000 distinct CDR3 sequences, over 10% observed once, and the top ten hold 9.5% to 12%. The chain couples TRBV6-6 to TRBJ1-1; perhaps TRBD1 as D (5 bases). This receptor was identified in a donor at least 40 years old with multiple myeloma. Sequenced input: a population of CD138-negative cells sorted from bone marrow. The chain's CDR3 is CASRSRRDAEAFF. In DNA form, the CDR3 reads TGTGCCAGCCGTTCGAGAAGGGACGCTGAAGCTTTCTTT.